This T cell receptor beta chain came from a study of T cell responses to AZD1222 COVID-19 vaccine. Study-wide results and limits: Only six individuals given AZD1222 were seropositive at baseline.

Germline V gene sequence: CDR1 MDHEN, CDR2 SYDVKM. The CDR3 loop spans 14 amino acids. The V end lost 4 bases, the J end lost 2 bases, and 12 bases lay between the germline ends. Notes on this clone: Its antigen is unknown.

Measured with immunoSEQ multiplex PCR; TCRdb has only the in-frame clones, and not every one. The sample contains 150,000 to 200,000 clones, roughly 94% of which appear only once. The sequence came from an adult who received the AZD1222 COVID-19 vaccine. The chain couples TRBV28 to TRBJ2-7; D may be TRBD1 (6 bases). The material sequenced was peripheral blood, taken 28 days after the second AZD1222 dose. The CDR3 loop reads CASSSWTATYEQYF. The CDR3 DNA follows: TGTGCCAGCAGTTCCTGGACAGCGACCTACGAGCAGTACTTC.